This TCR beta chain stems from a study of PD-1 blockade in classical Hodgkin lymphoma. TCRdb's table, derived via immunoSEQ multiplex PCR, lists solely in-frame clones and lacks some. The table records roughly 14,000 clones, 55% to 70% of them present only once. Points from the study as a whole: Anyone who began nivolumab under 1 year after ASCT was excluded. TCR diversity at baseline was reported to be reduced in newly diagnosed patients relative to healthy donors.

The CDR3 has 15 amino acids. Per germline, CDR1 MDHEN and CDR2 SYDVKM. V gave up 3 bases and J gave up 0 bases; unmatched junction bases: 4. As for this clone: Antigen: not known.

Every one of the patients relapsed after autologous stem cell transplantation (brentuximab vedotin exposure was variable). The sequence came from a human donor with classical Hodgkin lymphoma. V usage is TRBV28 and J usage is TRBJ1-2; 7 bases are shared with TRBD1. The sample in question was peripheral blood mononuclear cells (PBMCs), obtained at baseline. The CDR3 region is CASSFPTGANYGYTF. The CDR3 region has the DNA TGTGCCAGCAGTTTCCCAACAGGGGCTAACTATGGCTACACCTTC.